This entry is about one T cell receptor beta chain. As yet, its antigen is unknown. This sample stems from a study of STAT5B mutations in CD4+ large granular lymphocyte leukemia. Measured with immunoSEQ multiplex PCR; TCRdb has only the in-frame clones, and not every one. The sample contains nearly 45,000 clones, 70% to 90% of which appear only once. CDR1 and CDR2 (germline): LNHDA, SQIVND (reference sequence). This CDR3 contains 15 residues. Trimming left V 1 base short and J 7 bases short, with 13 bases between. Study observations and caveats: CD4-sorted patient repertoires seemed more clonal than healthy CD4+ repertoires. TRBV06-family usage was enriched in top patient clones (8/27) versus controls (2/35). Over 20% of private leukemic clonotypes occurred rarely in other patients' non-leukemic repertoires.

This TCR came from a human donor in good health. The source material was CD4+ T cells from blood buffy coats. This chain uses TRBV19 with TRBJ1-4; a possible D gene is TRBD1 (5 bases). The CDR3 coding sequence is TGTGCCAGTAGTATAGCGGGCGGCGGGGGTGAAAAACTGTTTTTT. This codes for CASSIAGGGGEKLFF.